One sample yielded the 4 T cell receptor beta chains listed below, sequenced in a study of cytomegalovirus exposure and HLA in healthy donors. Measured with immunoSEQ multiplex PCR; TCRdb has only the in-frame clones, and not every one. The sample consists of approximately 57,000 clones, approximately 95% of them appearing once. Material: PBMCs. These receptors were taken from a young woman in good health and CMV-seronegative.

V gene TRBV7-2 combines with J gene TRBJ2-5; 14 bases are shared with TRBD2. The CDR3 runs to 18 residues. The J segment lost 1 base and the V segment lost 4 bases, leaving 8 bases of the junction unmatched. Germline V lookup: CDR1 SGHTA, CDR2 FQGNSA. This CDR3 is CASSSPGTSGGLQETQYF. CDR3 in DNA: TGTGCCAGCAGCTCTCCGGGGACTAGCGGGGGCCTCCAAGAGACCCAGTACTTC.

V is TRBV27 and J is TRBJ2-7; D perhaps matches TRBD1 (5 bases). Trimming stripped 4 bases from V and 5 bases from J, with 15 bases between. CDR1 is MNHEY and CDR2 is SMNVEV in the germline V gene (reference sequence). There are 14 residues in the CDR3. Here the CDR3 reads CASSSEQGFHEQYV. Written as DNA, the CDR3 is TGTGCCAGCAGTTCGGAGCAGGGCTTCCACGAGCAGTACGTC.

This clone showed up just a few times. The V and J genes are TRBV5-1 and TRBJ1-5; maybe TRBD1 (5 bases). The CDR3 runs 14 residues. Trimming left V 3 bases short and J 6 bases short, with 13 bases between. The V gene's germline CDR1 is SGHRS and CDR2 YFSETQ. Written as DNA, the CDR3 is TGCGCCAGCAGCTCCTCAGGGCTGGGTCAGCCCCAGCATTTT. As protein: CASSSSGLGQPQHF. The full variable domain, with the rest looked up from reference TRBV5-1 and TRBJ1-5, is KAGVTQTPRYLIKTRGQQVTLSCSPISGHRSVSWYQQTPGQGLQFLFEYFSETQRNKGNFPGRFSGRQFSNSRSEMNVSTLELGDSALYLCASSSSGLGQPQHFGDGTRLSIL.

The CDR3 bases are TGTGCCAGCAGCCTGGCAGGGGCTCAAAACACCATATATTTT. Its protein product is CASSLAGAQNTIYF. The V gene is TRBV5-4, the J gene TRBJ1-3; perhaps TRBD1 as D (6 bases). The CDR3 sequence is 14 residues long. The V gene lost 4 bases and the J gene lost 6 bases, with 14 bases spanning the gap. Germline CDR1 SGHNT, CDR2 YYREEE (reference sequence).